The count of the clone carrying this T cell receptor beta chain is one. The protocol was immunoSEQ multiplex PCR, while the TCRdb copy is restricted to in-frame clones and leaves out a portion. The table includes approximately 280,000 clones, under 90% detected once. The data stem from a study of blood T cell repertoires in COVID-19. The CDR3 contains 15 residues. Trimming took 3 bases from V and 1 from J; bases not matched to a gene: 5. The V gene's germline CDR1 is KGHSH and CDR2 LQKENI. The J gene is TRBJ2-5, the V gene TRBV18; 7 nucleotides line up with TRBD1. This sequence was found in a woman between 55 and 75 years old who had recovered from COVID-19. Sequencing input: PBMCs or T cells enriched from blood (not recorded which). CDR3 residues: CASSPPGQVQETQYF. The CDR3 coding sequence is TGTGCCAGCTCACCCCCCGGACAGGTCCAAGAGACCCAGTACTTC.